The 18 T cell receptor beta chains below were found in one sample sequenced in a study of cytomegalovirus exposure and HLA in healthy donors. PCR used 60 Vbeta primers and 13 Jbeta primers. Profiling relied on immunoSEQ multiplex PCR, and the TCRdb table lists in-frame clones only, not all of them. The top ten hold roughly 6.4% of the sample, which has about 150,000 clones, around 60% seen once. Sample: PBMCs. These receptors were obtained from a woman aged 55 to 70 in good health and CMV-seropositive.

This clone turned up a few times. A junction end diverges from the germline sequence, so it may reflect a read error. This chain links TRBV6-6 with TRBJ1-1, with D perhaps matching TRBD1 (5 bases). Germline-derived CDR1 and CDR2 are MNHNY and SVGAGI (reference sequence). The CDR3 loop spans 16 amino acids. The chain's CDR3 is CASSNSGGRGNTEAFF. The CDR3 DNA sequence: TGTGCCAGCAGTAACTCCGGGGGAAGGGGGAACACTGAAGCTTTCTTT.

The chain carries TRBV28 and TRBJ2-2; possibly TRBD2 for D (6 bases). V lost 11 bases to trimming and J lost 5 bases, with 15 bases between them. Germline CDR1 MDHEN, CDR2 SYDVKM. CDR3 length equals 13 residues. The CDR3 DNA sequence: TGTGCCTCGGGGCGGGACGCAACCGGGGAGCTGTTTTTT. It encodes CASGRDATGELFF.

V usage is TRBV7-2 and J usage is TRBJ2-4; no clear D gene. The CDR3 has 17 residues. With 1 base removed from V and 4 bases from J, the gap between germline ends came to 17 bases. Germline lookup yields CDR1 SGHTA and CDR2 FQGNSA. The CDR3 loop is CASSLVIGARSKNIQYF. CDR3 nucleotide sequence: TGTGCCAGCAGCTTAGTCATCGGAGCCCGGAGTAAAAACATTCAGTACTTC.

This sequence joins TRBV14 and TRBJ2-2, with D tentatively TRBD2 (5 bases). The CDR3 is 14 residues long. The V end was cut by 1 base, the J end by 6 bases, with 9 bases between. CDR1 is SGHDN, CDR2 FVKESK, per germline. The CDR3 DNA reads as TGTGCCAGCAGCCAAGCACTGAGGGCCGGGGAGCTGTTTTTT. Translation: CASSQALRAGELFF.

This clone appeared once. V gene TRBV2 combines with J gene TRBJ2-1; 14 nucleotides agree with TRBD2. V shed 7 bases, J shed 8 bases, and the junction held 10 bases outside the gene matches. CDR3 size: 16 residues. Germline values: CDR1 SNHLY, CDR2 FYNNEI. Here the CDR3 DNA reads TGTGCCAGCAAAAGTTCCGGGACTAGCGGGAGTTATGAGCAGTTCTTC. Protein product: CASKSSGTSGSYEQFF.

The chain uses TRBV18 and TRBJ1-2; TRBD1 matches at 9 bases. Germline V CDR1 and CDR2: KGHSH, LQKENI. This CDR3 has 13 residues. V gave up 3 bases and J gave up 8 bases; unmatched junction bases: 4. CDR3 coding DNA: TGTGCCAGCTCACCTCCGGGACAGGGAGGCTACACCTTC. It translates to CASSPPGQGGYTF.

The chain recombines TRBV13 with TRBJ2-2; TRBD1 agrees at 7 bases. The CDR3 loop spans 15 amino acids. V was pared by 0 bases and J by 7 bases, with 5 bases of the junction left unmatched. The germline CDR1 and CDR2 sequences are PRHDT and FYEKMQ (reference sequence). CDR3 coding DNA: TGTGCCAGCAGCTTAGGTGACAGGGCCGGCGGGGAGCTGTTTTTT. Its translation: CASSLGDRAGGELFF. Drawing the rest from reference TRBV13 and TRBJ2-2, the complete variable domain is AAGVIQSPRHLIKEKRETATLKCYPIPRHDTVYWYQQGPGQDPQFLISFYEKMQSDKGSIPDRFSAQQFSDYHSELNMSSLELGDSALYFCASSLGDRAGGELFFGEGSRLTVL.

This clone was seen a few times. The CDR3: CASSFPLTGFSSYNEQFF. CDR3 sequence (DNA): TGTGCCAGCAGCTTCCCCCTAACAGGGTTCAGCTCCTACAATGAGCAGTTCTTC. The chain is built from TRBV7-6 and TRBJ2-1; TRBD1 is a possible D gene (6 bases). The CDR3 is 18 residues long. The germline V gene has CDR1 SGHVS and CDR2 FNYEAQ. V lost 3 bases and J lost 0, with 18 bases in between.

The rearrangement joins TRBV27 to TRBJ2-7; TRBD2 is a possible D gene (5 bases). The V and J ends lost 5 bases and 3 bases respectively, with 14 bases between them. The CDR3 runs to 14 residues. The germline V gene encodes CDR1 MNHEY and CDR2 SMNVEV (reference sequence). In DNA, the CDR3 is TGTGCCAGCAGTGACGGACTCTTCCACTACGAGCAGTACTTC. Translating it yields CASSDGLFHYEQYF.

CDR3 sequence (DNA): TGTGCCAGCAGGGGGACATGGAACACTGAAGCTTTCTTT. It codes for CASRGTWNTEAFF. This sequence joins TRBV27 and TRBJ1-1, with D possibly matching TRBD1 (6 bases). The ends were cut back, 6 bases at V and 1 base at J, with 9 bases in the middle. The germline CDR1 and CDR2 sequences are MNHEY and SMNVEV (reference sequence). CDR3 length: 13 amino acids.

The chain carries TRBV19 and TRBJ2-3; D not resolved. This CDR3 is built from 14 residues. Germline CDR1 and CDR2: LNHDA and SQIVND (reference sequence). With 5 bases removed from V and 3 bases from J, the gap between germline ends came to 12 bases. This CDR3 is CASSPRERTDTQYF. In nucleotides, the CDR3 is TGTGCCAGTAGTCCAAGAGAAAGAACAGATACGCAGTATTTT.

The rearrangement uses TRBV11-2 and TRBJ1-2; 10 positions agree with TRBD1. V lost 5 bases and J lost 4; bases outside the gene matches: 10. This CDR3 contains 16 residues. The germline gives CDR1 SGHAT, CDR2 FQNNGV. In DNA, the CDR3 is TGTGCCAGCAGCCAACCCCGGACAGGGGGAAGCTATGGCTACACCTTC. Its translation is CASSQPRTGGSYGYTF. Full variable domain (missing parts from reference TRBV11-2 and TRBJ1-2): EAGVAQSPRYKIIEKRQSVAFWCNPISGHATLYWYQQILGQGPKLLIQFQNNGVVDDSQLPKDRFSAERLKGVDSTLKIQPAKLEDSAVYLCASSQPRTGGSYGYTFGSGTRLTVV.

The chain uses TRBV28 and TRBJ2-5, with TRBD1 identical over 7 bases. The trim removed 4 bases at V and 3 bases at J, leaving 11 bases unmatched. This CDR3 spans 16 amino acids. Germline assignment: CDR1 MDHEN and CDR2 SYDVKM. CDR3 sequence: CASSSPRQGYEETQYF. CDR3 sequence (DNA): TGTGCCAGCAGTTCCCCGAGACAGGGCTACGAAGAGACCCAGTACTTC. Full variable domain (outside the CDR3, taken from reference TRBV28 and TRBJ2-5): DVKVTQSSRYLVKRTGEKVFLECVQDMDHENMFWYRQDPGLGLRLIYFSYDVKMKEKGDIPEGYSVSREKKERFSLILESASTNQTSMYLCASSSPRQGYEETQYFGPGTRLLVL.

This clone was counted between two and nine times. The rearrangement uses TRBV28 and TRBJ1-2; D gene uncertain. Trimming cost V 2 bases and J 2 bases, with 18 bases left between them. The length of the CDR3 is 17 residues. Germline assignment: CDR1 MDHEN and CDR2 SYDVKM. The CDR3 nucleotides read TGTGCCAGCAGTTTACATTTTATACTCCAGGAAAACTATGGCTACACCTTC. Translating it yields CASSLHFILQENYGYTF.

In nucleotides, the CDR3 is TGTGCCAGCAGCACCTCCGGGAGTGTCTCATACAATGAGCAGTTCTTC. As protein: CASSTSGSVSYNEQFF. This rearrangement joins TRBV7-8 to TRBJ2-1, with D possibly TRBD2 on 6 matching bases. Looked up from germline, CDR1 is SGHVS and CDR2 is FQNEAQ. V was shortened by 5 bases and J by 4 bases, with 18 bases between the two germline ends. CDR3 length equals 16 residues. Using reference TRBV7-8 and TRBJ2-1 for the parts outside the CDR3, the full variable domain is GAGVSQSPRYKVAKRGQDVALRCDPISGHVSLFWYQQALGQGPEFLTYFQNEAQLDKSGLPSDRFFAERPEGSVSTLKIQRTQQEDSAVYLCASSTSGSVSYNEQFFGPGTRLTVL.

The V call is TRBV5-6, the J call TRBJ2-1; 7 nucleotides align to TRBD2. Germline values: CDR1 SGHDT, CDR2 YYEEEE. This CDR3 has 16 residues. After removal of 5 bases from V and 1 base from J, the junction contained 9 bases not matched to a gene. The CDR3 DNA follows: TGTGCCAGCAGGAAGGAAGTAGCGGGTTCCTACAATGAGCAGTTCTTC. As protein: CASRKEVAGSYNEQFF.

The V call is TRBV6-5, the J call TRBJ2-3; 10 bases align to TRBD1. CDR1 is MNHEY, CDR2 SVGAGI, per germline. With V trimmed by 6 bases and J by 1 base, 4 bases remained unmatched. The CDR3 runs to 15 residues. DNA of the CDR3: TGTGCCAGCAGACCAGGGACAGGGGGCACAGATACGCAGTATTTT. Translating gives CASRPGTGGTDTQYF.

This clone was seen only a few times. The rearrangement links TRBV4-2 to TRBJ2-4, with D possibly TRBD1 on 6 matching bases. V lost 5 bases, J lost 5 bases, and 16 bases lay in between. There are 15 residues in the CDR3. Germline V gene data show CDR1 as LGHNA and CDR2 as YNFKEQ. The CDR3, as DNA: TGTGCCAGCAGCGACCGAAGGGGGACGGAAAACATTCAGTACTTC. Translation gives CASSDRRGTENIQYF.